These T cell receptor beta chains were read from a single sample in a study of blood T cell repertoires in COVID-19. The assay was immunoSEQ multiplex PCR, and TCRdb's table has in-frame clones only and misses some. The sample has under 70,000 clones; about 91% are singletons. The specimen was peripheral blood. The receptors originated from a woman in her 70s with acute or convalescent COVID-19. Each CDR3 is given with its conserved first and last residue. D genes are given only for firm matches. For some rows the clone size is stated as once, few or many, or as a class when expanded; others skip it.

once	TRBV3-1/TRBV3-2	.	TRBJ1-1	TGTGCCAGCAGCCAGTTTCCAACTGAAGCTTTCTTT	CASSQFPTEAFF
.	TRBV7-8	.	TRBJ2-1	TGTGCCAGCAGCTTAGGGGGGGACTACAATGAGCAGTTCTTC	CASSLGGDYNEQFF
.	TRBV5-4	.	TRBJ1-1	TGTGCCAGCAGGGGGAGACAGAACACTGAAGCTTTCTTT	CASRGRQNTEAFF
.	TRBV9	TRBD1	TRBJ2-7	TGTGCCAGCAGCGCCCCACAGCCGGGACAGCATACCTACGAGCAGTACTTC	CASSAPQPGQHTYEQYF
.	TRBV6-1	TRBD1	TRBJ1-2	TGTGCCAGCAGTGGGGGACCGGGACAGGGCTCTTTTGGCTATGGCTACACCTTC	CASSGGPGQGSFGYGYTF
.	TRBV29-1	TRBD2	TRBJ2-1	TGCAGCGTGGGACTAGCGGGAGTCGAGCAGTTCTTC	CSVGLAGVEQFF
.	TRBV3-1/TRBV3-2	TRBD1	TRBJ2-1	TGTGCCAGCAGGGCAGGGGGGACAGGGGGCTACAATGAGCAGTTCTTC	CASRAGGTGGYNEQFF
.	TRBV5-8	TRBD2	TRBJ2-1	TGTGCCAGCAGCCCCACTACTAGCGGGAGGACTTACAATGAGCAGTTCTTC	CASSPTTSGRTYNEQFF
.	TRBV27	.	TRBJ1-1	TGTGCCAGCAGTTCCAAGCTCATGAACACTGAAGCTTTCTTT	CASSSKLMNTEAFF
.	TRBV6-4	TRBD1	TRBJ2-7	TGTGCCAGCAGTGACTTAGGGGGCCAACCCTACGAGCAGTACTTC	CASSDLGGQPYEQYF
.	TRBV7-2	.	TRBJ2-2	TGTGCCAGCAGCCTAATGAGGGTTGGCACCGGGGAGCTGTTTTTT	CASSLMRVGTGELFF
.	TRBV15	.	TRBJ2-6	TGTGCCACCAGCAGAGCTCCGGGGGCTGGGGCCAACGTCCTGACTTTC	CATSRAPGAGANVLTF
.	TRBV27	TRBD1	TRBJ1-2	TGTGCCAGCAGTGCCTACCCACAGGGGAATCAGGGAGGCTACACCTTC	CASSAYPQGNQGGYTF
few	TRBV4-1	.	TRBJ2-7	TGCGCCAGCAGCCAAGGGACGGGCGGGACCTACGAGCAGTACTTC	CASSQGTGGTYEQYF
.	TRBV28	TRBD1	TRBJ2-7	TGTGCCAGCAGTCTGGACAGGAGGACCTACGAGCAGTACTTC	CASSLDRRTYEQYF
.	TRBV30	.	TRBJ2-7	TGTGCCTGGAGTGGGCAGGGCTACGAGCAGTACTTC	CAWSGQGYEQYF
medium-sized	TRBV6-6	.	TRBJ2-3	TGTGCCAGCAGGGGCGGGCCTAGCGACACAGATACGCAGTATTTT	CASRGGPSDTDTQYF
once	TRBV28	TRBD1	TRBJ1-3	TGTGCCAGCAGTTTAGTGACAGGGGGAGGAAACACCATATATTTT	CASSLVTGGGNTIYF
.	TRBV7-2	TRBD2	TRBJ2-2	TGTGCCAGCAGCTTAGGTCTAGCGGGAGGGAACACCGGGGAGCTGTTTTTT	CASSLGLAGGNTGELFF
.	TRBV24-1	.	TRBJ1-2	TGTGCCACCAGTGGTTTACAGGGAAATGGCTACACCTTC	CATSGLQGNGYTF
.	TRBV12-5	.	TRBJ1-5	TGTGCTAGTGGACACGGACAGTTCCAGCCCCAGCATTTT	CASGHGQFQPQHF
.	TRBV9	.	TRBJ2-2	TGTGCCAGCAGCATAGGGGGGGGCACAGGTCTGGGGACCGGGGAGCTGTTTTTT	CASSIGGGTGLGTGELFF
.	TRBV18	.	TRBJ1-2	TGTGCCAGCTCTCGGGGGGGACTCCTCTATGGCTACACCTTC	CASSRGGLLYGYTF
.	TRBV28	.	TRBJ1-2	TGTGCCAGCAGTCCGGGACAATTAGCCGGCTACACCTTC	CASSPGQLAGYTF
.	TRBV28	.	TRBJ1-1	TGTGCCAGCACTCAGGGCAATGAAGCTTTCTTT	CASTQGNEAFF
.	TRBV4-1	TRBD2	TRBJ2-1	TGCGCCAGCAGCCAAGATAAAGGCGCAGCGGGGGTAAATGAGCAGTTCTTC	CASSQDKGAAGVNEQFF
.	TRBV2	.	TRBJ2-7	TGTGCCAGCAGTGTGGGACTGACGCCTTCCTACGAGCAGTACTTC	CASSVGLTPSYEQYF
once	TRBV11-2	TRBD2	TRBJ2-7	TGTGCCAGCAGCCCCTTGGCGGGAGGGCCCCACGAGCAGTACTTC	CASSPLAGGPHEQYF